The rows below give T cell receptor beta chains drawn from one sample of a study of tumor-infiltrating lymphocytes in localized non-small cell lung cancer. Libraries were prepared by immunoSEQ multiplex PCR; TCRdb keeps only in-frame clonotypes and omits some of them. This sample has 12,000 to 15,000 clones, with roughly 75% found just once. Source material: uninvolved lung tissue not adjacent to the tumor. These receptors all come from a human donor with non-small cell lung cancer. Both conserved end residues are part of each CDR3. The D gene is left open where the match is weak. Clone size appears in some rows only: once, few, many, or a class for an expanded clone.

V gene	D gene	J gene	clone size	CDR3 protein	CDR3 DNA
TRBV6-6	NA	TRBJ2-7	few	CASSYQTSSYEQYF	TGTGCCAGCAGTTACCAGACGAGCTCCTACGAGCAGTACTTC
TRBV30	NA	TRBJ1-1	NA	CAWSVGTGNTEAFF	TGTGCCTGGAGTGTCGGGACGGGGAACACTGAAGCTTTCTTT
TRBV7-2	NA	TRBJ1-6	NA	CASSLLPGVDSPLHF	TGTGCCAGCAGCTTGTTGCCAGGGGTGGACTCACCCCTCCACTTT
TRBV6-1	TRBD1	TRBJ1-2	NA	CASRAGGTGTYGYTF	TGTGCCAGCAGGGCGGGCGGGACAGGGACCTATGGCTACACCTTC
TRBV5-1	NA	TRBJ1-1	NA	CASSGGGTSQNTEAFF	TGCGCCAGCAGCGGAGGGGGGACTTCACAGAACACTGAAGCTTTCTTT
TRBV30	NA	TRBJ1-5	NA	CAWAKEGGNQPQHF	TGTGCCTGGGCAAAAGAAGGTGGGAATCAGCCCCAGCATTTT
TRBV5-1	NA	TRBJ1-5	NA	CASSLGVSQPQHF	TGCGCCAGCAGCTTGGGGGTTAGTCAGCCCCAGCATTTT
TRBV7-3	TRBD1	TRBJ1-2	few	CASSLQGNYGYTF	TGTGCCAGCAGCCTACAGGGGAACTATGGCTACACCTTC
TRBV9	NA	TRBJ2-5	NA	CASSVVGLETQYF	TGTGCCAGCAGCGTAGTAGGGTTGGAGACCCAGTACTTC
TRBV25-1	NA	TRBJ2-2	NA	CASSEAGTGGGGELFF	TGTGCCAGCAGTGAAGCCGGTACGGGGGGCGGCGGGGAGCTGTTTTTT
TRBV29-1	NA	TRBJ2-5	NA	CSGRWETQYF	TGCAGCGGCCGATGGGAGACCCAGTACTTC
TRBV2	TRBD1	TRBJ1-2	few	CASSGDRGPGYTF	TGTGCCAGCAGTGGGGACAGGGGGCCGGGCTACACCTTC
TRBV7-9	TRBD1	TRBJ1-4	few	CASSGRTGAIGEKLFF	TGTGCCAGCAGCGGACGGACAGGGGCTATAGGGGAAAAACTGTTTTTT
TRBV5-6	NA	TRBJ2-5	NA	CASSNWGGGETQYF	TGTGCCAGCAGCAACTGGGGGGGCGGAGAGACCCAGTACTTC
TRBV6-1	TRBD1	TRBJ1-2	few	CASSGSIPGGAFRLRYGYTF	TGTGCCAGCAGTGGGTCAATCCCAGGGGGCGCCTTCCGTCTTCGCTATGGCTACACCTTC
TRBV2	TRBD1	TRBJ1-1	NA	CASSRDRETEAFF	TGTGCCAGCAGCCGCGACAGGGAGACTGAAGCTTTCTTT
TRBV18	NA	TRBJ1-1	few	CASSPYTQMDTEAFF	TGTGCCAGCTCACCATACACACAGATGGACACTGAAGCTTTCTTT
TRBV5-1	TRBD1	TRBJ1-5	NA	CASSLSGQGLQPQHF	TGCGCCAGCAGCCTCTCGGGACAGGGACTACAGCCCCAGCATTTT
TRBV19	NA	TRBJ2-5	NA	CAAGRQETQYF	TGTGCCGCTGGGAGGCAAGAGACCCAGTACTTC
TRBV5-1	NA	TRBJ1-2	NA	CASSLEQGVYGYTF	TGCGCCAGCAGCTTGGAACAGGGAGTCTATGGCTACACCTTC
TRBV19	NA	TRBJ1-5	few	CASRRGRNQPQHF	TGTGCCAGTAGAAGGGGTCGCAATCAGCCCCAGCATTTT
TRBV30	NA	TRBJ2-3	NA	CAWKGLPSSTDTQYF	TGTGCCTGGAAGGGACTCCCTTCTAGCACAGATACGCAGTATTTT
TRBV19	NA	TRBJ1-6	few	CASTLRVGAGSPLHF	TGTGCCAGTACCCTACGGGTGGGGGCCGGATCACCCCTCCACTTT
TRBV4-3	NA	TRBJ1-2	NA	CASSQGTWTYYGYTF	TGCGCCAGCAGCCAAGGTACCTGGACCTACTATGGCTACACCTTC
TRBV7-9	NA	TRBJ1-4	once	CASSSMGGTNEKLFF	TGTGCCAGCAGCTCTATGGGGGGTACTAATGAAAAACTGTTTTTT
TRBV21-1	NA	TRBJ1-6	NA	CASGGSEGNSPLHF	TGTGCCAGCGGTGGCTCCGAAGGTAATTCACCCCTCCACTTT
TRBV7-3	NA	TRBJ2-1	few	CASSPSPSSYNEQFF	TGTGCCAGCAGCCCAAGCCCGAGCTCCTACAATGAGCAGTTCTTC
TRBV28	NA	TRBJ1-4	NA	CASSLSAGEGKLFF	TGTGCCAGCAGTTTATCGGCAGGGGAGGGAAAACTGTTTTTT
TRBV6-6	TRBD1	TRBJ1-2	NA	CASSLDRGGYGYTF	TGTGCCAGCAGTCTCGACAGGGGGGGCTATGGCTACACCTTC
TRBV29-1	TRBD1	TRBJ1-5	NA	CSVVTGTGTQPQHF	TGCAGCGTTGTTACGGGGACAGGAACTCAGCCCCAGCATTTT
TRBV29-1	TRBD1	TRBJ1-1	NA	CSAPGQGETEAFF	TGCAGCGCTCCCGGACAGGGGGAAACTGAAGCTTTCTTT
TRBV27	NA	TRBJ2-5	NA	CASSPGPGGQETQYF	TGTGCCAGCAGCCCCGGGCCCGGAGGACAAGAGACCCAGTACTTC
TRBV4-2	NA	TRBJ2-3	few	CASSPGRSDTQYF	TGTGCCAGCAGTCCGGGACGATCAGATACGCAGTATTTT
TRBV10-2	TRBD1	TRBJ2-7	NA	CASIQHGTGSYEQYF	TGCGCCAGCATTCAACACGGGACAGGCTCCTACGAGCAGTACTTC
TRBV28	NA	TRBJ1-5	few	CASSRGTVNQPQHF	TGTGCCAGCAGCCGCGGGACGGTGAATCAGCCCCAGCATTTT
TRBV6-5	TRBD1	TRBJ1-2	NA	CASSRAQGFGVGYTF	TGTGCCAGCAGTCGCGCACAGGGGTTTGGTGTTGGCTACACCTTC
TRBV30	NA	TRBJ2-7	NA	CAWTRDGYEQYF	TGTGCCTGGACCAGGGACGGCTACGAGCAGTACTTC
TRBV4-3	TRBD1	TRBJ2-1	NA	CASSQRTGTGRDEQFF	TGCGCCAGCAGCCAGAGAACCGGGACAGGAAGAGATGAGCAGTTCTTC
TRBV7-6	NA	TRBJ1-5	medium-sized	CASSLALVGNQPQHF	TGTGCCAGCAGCTTAGCGCTGGTCGGCAATCAGCCCCAGCATTTT
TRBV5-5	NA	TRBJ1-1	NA	CASSRGLGGTEAFF	TGTGCCAGCAGCCGGGGACTAGGTGGGACTGAAGCTTTCTTT
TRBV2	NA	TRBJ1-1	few	CASSQQPGLNTEAFF	TGTGCCAGCAGCCAACAGCCGGGGTTAAACACTGAAGCTTTCTTT
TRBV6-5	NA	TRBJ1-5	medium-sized	CASSPINQPQHF	TGTGCCAGCAGTCCCATCAATCAGCCCCAGCATTTT
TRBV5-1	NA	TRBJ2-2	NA	CASKGGSTRGGELFF	TGCGCCAGCAAGGGAGGCTCCACGAGAGGCGGGGAGCTGTTTTTT
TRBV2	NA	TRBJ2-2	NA	CASSTLGGGELFF	TGTGCCAGCAGTACCCTAGGTGGTGGGGAGCTGTTTTTT
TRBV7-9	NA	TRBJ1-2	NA	CASSGTYGGSGGYTF	TGTGCCAGCAGCGGAACCTACGGGGGATCGGGTGGCTACACCTTC
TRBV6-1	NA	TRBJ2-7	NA	CASRVSYEQYF	TGTGCCAGCAGGGTATCCTACGAGCAGTACTTC
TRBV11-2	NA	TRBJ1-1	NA	CASSLRTIVSEAFF	TGTGCCAGCAGCCTCCGGACAATAGTTAGTGAAGCTTTCTTT
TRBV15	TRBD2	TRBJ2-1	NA	CATSRDRASGRERYNEQFF	TGTGCCACCAGCAGAGATAGGGCTAGCGGGAGGGAGAGGTACAATGAGCAGTTCTTC
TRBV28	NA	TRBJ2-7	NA	CASSLSEGYEQYF	TGTGCCAGCAGTTTATCAGAGGGCTACGAGCAGTACTTC
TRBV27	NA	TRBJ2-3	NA	CASSLVRATDTQYF	TGTGCCAGCAGTTTAGTCAGGGCCACAGATACGCAGTATTTT
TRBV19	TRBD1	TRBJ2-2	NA	CASSSQGAAGELFF	TGTGCCAGTAGTAGTCAGGGGGCGGCCGGGGAGCTGTTTTTT
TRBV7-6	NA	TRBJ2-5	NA	CASSLLGGAVGETQYF	TGTGCCAGCAGCTTACTTGGGGGGGCAGTTGGAGAGACCCAGTACTTC
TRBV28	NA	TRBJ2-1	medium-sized	CASSFGTKPYYNEQFF	TGTGCCAGCAGTTTCGGGACAAAGCCCTACTACAATGAGCAGTTCTTC
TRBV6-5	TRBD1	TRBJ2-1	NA	CASSYSWTGVLNEQFF	TGTGCCAGCAGTTACTCGTGGACAGGGGTTCTCAATGAGCAGTTCTTC
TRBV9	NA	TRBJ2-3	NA	CASSVSPKGTDTQYF	TGTGCCAGCAGCGTATCGCCGAAAGGCACAGATACGCAGTATTTT
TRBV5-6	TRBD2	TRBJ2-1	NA	CASSLYGRVEQFF	TGTGCCAGCAGCTTGTACGGGAGGGTTGAGCAGTTCTTC
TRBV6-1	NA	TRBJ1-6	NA	CASSVGHSPLHF	TGTGCCAGCAGTGTGGGGCATTCACCCCTCCACTTT
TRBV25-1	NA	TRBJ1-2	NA	CASRGWTLEDGYTF	TGTGCCAGCAGAGGGTGGACCCTAGAGGATGGCTACACCTTC